The source of this T cell receptor (beta chain) is a study of CD8+CD57+ T cells in acquired aplastic anemia. Before being chosen for sequencing, patients had shown CD8+CD57+ cell expansion by flow cytometry. Genomic DNA was employed as the template in profiling TCR beta VDJ and CDR3. TCRdb passed the reads through MiXCR, listing each CDR3 protein once. This sample has 180,000 or so distinct CDR3 sequences, with roughly 65% found just once. Germline CDR1 DFQATT, CDR2 SNEGSKA (reference sequence). Trimming stripped 0 bases from V and 3 bases from J, with 5 bases between. The CDR3 loop spans 12 amino acids.

The clonotype comes from a human donor with aplastic anemia. The chain links TRBV20-1 to TRBJ1-2; no clear D. The sample comprised sorted CD4+, CD8+, or CD8+CD57+ T cells (not recorded which) from PBMCs. Written as DNA, the CDR3 is TGCAGTGCTAGAGATAGGGACTATGGCTACACCTTC. Encoded protein: CSARDRDYGYTF.